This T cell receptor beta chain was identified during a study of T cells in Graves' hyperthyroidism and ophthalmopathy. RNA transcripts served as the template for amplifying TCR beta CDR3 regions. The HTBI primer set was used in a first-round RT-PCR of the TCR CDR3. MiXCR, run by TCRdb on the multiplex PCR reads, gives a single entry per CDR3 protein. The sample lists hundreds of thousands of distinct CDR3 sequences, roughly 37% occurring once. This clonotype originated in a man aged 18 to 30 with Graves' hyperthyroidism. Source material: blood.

CDR3 sequence: CAISGLVNTGELFF. DNA for the CDR3: TGTGCCATCAGTGGGCTAGTGAACACCGGGGAGCTGTTTTTT. The chain recombines TRBV10-3 with TRBJ2-2; D is unclear. The length of the CDR3 is 14 residues. From germline, CDR1 is ENHRY and CDR2 SYGVKD. V was cut by 4 bases and J by 1 base, with 7 bases left in between.